This T cell receptor beta chain was recorded in a study of shared clonotypes between healthy human individuals. The CDR3 runs to 15 residues. The J segment lost 2 bases and the V segment lost 1 base, leaving 3 bases of the junction unmatched. Looked up from germline, CDR1 is MNHNS and CDR2 is SASEGT. Under the authors' procedure: Junction-only immunoSEQ data arrived without quality scores, meaning filtering differed. Clones were sequenced by immunoSEQ multiplex PCR, and TCRdb holds only the in-frame ones, with some missing. V, J and clone size were drawn from that table, and D and trimming were deduced from the DNA. Of roughly 1,100,000 clones listed, roughly 75% are singletons.

V gene TRBV6-1 combines with J gene TRBJ1-2; 8 nucleotides line up with TRBD1. Sequences were obtained from memory CD4+ T cells sorted from blood. The subset: CD45RA-negative fraction. The TCR was taken from a man younger than 35 in good health. The CDR3 here is CASSEVRTGNYGYTF. DNA for the CDR3: TGTGCCAGCAGTGAAGTGAGGACAGGGAACTATGGCTACACCTTC.